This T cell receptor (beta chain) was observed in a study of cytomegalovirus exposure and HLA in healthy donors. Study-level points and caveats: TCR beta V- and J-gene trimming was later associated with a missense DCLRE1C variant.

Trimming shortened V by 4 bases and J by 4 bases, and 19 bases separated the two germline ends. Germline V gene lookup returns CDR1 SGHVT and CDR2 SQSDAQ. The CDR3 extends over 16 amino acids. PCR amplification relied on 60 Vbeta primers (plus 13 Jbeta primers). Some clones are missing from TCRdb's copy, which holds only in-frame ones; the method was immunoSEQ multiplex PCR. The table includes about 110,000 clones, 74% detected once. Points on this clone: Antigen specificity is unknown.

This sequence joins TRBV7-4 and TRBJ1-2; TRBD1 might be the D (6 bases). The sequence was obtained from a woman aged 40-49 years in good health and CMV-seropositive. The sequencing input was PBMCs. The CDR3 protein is CASSSRTEDFFYGYTF. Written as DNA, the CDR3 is TGTGCCAGCAGCTCCAGGACAGAAGATTTTTTCTATGGCTACACCTTC. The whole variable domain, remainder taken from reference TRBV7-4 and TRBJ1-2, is GAGVSQSPRYKVAKRGRDVALRCDSISGHVTLYWYRQTLGQGSEVLTYSQSDAQRDKSGRPSGRFSAERPERSVSTLKIQRTEQGDSAVYLCASSSRTEDFFYGYTFGSGTRLTVV.